This T cell receptor beta chain was sequenced in a study of early T cells in non-severe SARS-CoV-2 infection (dated by TCRdb to about 2021). For context, the study as a whole: Because TCR sequencing was done on bulk RNA from unsorted whole blood, the alpha and beta chains could not be paired.

The paper as a whole reports these results and caveats: VDJdb matching was skewed toward anti-spike CD8 responses and likely underestimated virus-specific expansions, missing private and CD4 specificities.

Library generation was performed with 5' RACE. The sequencer listed for this sample is NextSeq 500. The TCR library protocol attached unique molecular identifiers to individual cDNA molecules to correct for sequencing error and PCR bias. Sequencing covered both TCR alpha and beta chains, and within each sample the abundances of alpha and beta sequences were tightly co-correlated. The authors' pipeline ran thus. Decombinator V4 was used to annotate TCR sequences for V gene, J gene and CDR3. TCRs were defined as expanded if a significant change between any two time points was detected under a Poisson model with p below 0.0001. Abundances of TCRs were expressed as counts per million after normalisation to the total number of TCRs sequenced in each sample. TRAV1-2 paired with TRAJ12, TRAJ20 or TRAJ33 defined MAIT TCRs, while TRAV10 paired with TRAJ18 defined iNKT TCRs. A search of VDJdb, accessed on 1 November 2021, was run for TCRs annotated to CMV, EBV and SARS-CoV-2, with TCRs annotated for multiple antigens excluded. TCRdb passed the public sequencing reads through fastp at Q25 and MiXCR, retaining productive beta sequences. Duplicate CDR3 protein sequences are folded into a single record with the most common DNA and genes. None of the V and J calls come from the authors' own analysis; TCRdb made them. The sample has some 30,000 distinct CDR3 sequences on record, around 9% of them singletons. The ten largest clones add up to approximately 13% of the sample.

A case-control design nested within a healthcare worker cohort in London, UK, was used, with weekly nasopharyngeal swab PCR tests and blood sampling performed. Healthcare workers were recruited during the week of the UK lockdown, between 23 and 31 March 2020, and followed weekly for up to about 15 weeks. In its sample, this clonotype was seen many times. The antigen this receptor binds is unknown. No base qualities exist here, and no much larger clone lies one base off it. The CDR1 and CDR2 encoded by the germline V gene are ENHRY and SYGVKD. From its cysteine to its phenylalanine, the CDR3 spans 11 amino acids. Left in the record is the CDR3 DNA by itself, 33 bases read in frame from the first base. The junction carries 8 bases between V and J, which are trimmed by 6 bases and 8 bases respectively.

This receptor chain uses TRBV10-3 and TRBJ2-1; the D gene is possibly TRBD2, with 6 bases matching. Source material: whole blood. This TCR was sampled from an adult who was a healthcare worker with PCR-confirmed SARS-CoV-2 infection or an uninfected control (not recorded which). The CDR3 reads as follows: CAIRRRDEQFF. The DNA sequence is given as TGTGCCATCAGGCGGAGGGATGAGCAGTTCTTC.